This TCR beta chain stems from a study of shared clonotypes between healthy human individuals. V lost 0 bases and J lost 2, with 9 bases in between. CDR3 length: 14 amino acids. Germline loops: CDR1 SGHNT, CDR2 YYREEE (reference sequence). Assay: immunoSEQ multiplex PCR; the TCRdb copy retains only in-frame clones and omits some. The sample contains hundreds of thousands of clones, nearly 95% of which appear only once. As defined, naive CD8 cells were CD45RO-negative and positively selected for CCR7, with terminally differentiated effector memory CD45RA+ cells excluded. The chain combines TRBV5-4 with TRBJ2-7; no reliable D call. Input material: naive CD8+ T cells sorted from blood. The clonotype originates from a man aged 25 to 40 in good health. The CDR3 region has the DNA TGTGCCAGCAGCTTGGCAGACACGGCCTACGAGCAGTACTTC. It translates to CASSLADTAYEQYF. The variable domain in full, with the rest retrieved from reference TRBV5-4 and TRBJ2-7, is ETGVTQSPTHLIKTRGQQVTLRCSSQSGHNTVSWYQQALGQGPQFIFQYYREEENGRGNFPPRFSGLQFPNYSSELNVNALELDDSALYLCASSLADTAYEQYFGPGTRLTVT.